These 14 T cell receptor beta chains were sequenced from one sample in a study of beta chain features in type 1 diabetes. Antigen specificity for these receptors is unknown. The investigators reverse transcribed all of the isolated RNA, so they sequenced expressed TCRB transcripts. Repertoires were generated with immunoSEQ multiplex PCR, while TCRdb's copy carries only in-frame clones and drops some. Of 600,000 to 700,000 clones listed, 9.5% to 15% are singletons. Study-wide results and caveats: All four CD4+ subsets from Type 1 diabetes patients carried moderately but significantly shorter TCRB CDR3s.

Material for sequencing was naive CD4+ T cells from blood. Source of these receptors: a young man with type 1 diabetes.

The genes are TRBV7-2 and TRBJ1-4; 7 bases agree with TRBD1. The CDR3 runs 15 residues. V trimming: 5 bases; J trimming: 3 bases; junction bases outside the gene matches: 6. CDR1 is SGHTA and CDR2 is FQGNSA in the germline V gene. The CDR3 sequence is CASSQQGWPNEKLFF. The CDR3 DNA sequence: TGTGCCAGCAGCCAACAGGGGTGGCCTAATGAAAAACTGTTTTTT.

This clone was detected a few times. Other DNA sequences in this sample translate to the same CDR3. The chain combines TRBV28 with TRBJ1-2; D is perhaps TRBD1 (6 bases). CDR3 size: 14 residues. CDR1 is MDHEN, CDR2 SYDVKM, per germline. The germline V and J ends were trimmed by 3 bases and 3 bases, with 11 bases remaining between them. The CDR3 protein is CASSLSQGHYGYTF. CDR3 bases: TGTGCCAGCAGTTTGAGCCAGGGGCACTATGGCTACACCTTC.

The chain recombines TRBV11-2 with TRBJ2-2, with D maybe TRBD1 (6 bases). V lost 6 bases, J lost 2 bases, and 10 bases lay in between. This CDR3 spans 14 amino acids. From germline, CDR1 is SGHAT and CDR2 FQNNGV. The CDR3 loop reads CASSQDRNTGELFF. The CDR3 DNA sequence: TGTGCCAGCAGTCAGGACAGAAACACCGGGGAGCTGTTTTTT.

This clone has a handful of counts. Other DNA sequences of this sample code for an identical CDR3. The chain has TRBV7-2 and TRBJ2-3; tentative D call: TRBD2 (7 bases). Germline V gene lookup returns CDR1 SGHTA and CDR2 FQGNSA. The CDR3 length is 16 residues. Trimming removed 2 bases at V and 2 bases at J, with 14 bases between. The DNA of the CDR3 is TGTGCCAGCAGCTTATTGGGCGGGGGCGCCACAGATACGCAGTATTTT. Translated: CASSLLGGGATDTQYF.

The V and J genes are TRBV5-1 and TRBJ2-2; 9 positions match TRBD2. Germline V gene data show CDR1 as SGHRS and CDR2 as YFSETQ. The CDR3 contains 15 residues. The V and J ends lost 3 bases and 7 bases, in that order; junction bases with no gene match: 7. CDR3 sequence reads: CASSSLAGRSGELFF. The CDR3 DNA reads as TGCGCCAGCAGCTCCCTAGCGGGGCGTAGCGGGGAGCTGTTTTTT.

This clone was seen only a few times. CDR3 residues: CASSLLIRNTEAFF. DNA for the CDR3: TGTGCCAGCAGCTTACTGATCCGAAACACTGAAGCTTTCTTT. This chain links TRBV7-8 with TRBJ1-1; D gene unclear. This CDR3 is 14 amino acids long. Germline V gene data show CDR1 as SGHVS and CDR2 as FQNEAQ. V was shortened by 2 bases and J by 2 bases, with 9 bases between the two germline ends.

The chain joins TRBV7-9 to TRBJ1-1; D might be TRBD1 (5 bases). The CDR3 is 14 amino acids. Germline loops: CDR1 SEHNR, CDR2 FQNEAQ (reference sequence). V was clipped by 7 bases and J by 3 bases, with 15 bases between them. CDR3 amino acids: CASNLGLGDTEAFF. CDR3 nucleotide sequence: TGTGCCAGCAATCTAGGTCTGGGGGACACTGAAGCTTTCTTT.

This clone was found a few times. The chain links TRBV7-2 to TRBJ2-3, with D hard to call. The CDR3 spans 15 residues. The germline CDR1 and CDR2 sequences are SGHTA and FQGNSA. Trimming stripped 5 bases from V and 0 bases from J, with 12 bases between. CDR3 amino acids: CASSPRSQSTDTQYF. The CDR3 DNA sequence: TGTGCCAGCAGCCCCCGGTCGCAGAGCACAGATACGCAGTATTTT.

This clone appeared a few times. The CDR3 bases are TGCGCCAGCAGCCAGGTTCTGGGAGCCGGGACCTACAATGAGCAGTTCTTC. Translation gives CASSQVLGAGTYNEQFF. This chain uses TRBV4-1 with TRBJ2-1, with TRBD2 as a possible D gene (5 bases). Deletions cut 3 bases from V and 2 bases from J, with 17 bases between. Germline CDR1 is MGHRA and CDR2 is YSYEKL. The CDR3 consists of 17 residues.

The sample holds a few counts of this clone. The CDR3 loop reads CASRTGQGGADTQYF. In nucleotides, the CDR3 is TGTGCCAGCAGAACGGGACAGGGGGGAGCAGATACGCAGTATTTT. This sequence joins TRBV6-5 and TRBJ2-3, with 11 bases matching TRBD1. With V trimmed by 6 bases and J by 4 bases, 6 bases remained unmatched. The CDR3 contains 15 residues. Germline V CDR1 and CDR2: MNHEY, SVGAGI.

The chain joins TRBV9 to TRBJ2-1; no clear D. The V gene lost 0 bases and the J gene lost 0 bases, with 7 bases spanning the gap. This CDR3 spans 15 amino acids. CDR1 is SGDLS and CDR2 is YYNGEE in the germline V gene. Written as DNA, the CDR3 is TGTGCCAGCAGCGTAGACAGTCCCTCCTACAATGAGCAGTTCTTC. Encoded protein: CASSVDSPSYNEQFF.

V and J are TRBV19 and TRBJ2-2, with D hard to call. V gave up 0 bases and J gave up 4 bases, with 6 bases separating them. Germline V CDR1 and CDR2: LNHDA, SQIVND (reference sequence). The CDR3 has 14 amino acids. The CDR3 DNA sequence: TGTGCCAGTAGTATAGAAGTGGCCACCGGGGAGCTGTTTTTT. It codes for CASSIEVATGELFF.

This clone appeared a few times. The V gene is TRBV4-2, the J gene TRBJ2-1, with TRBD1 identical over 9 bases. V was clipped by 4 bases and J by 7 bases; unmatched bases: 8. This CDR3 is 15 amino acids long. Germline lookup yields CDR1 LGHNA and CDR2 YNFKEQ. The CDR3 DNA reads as TGTGCCAGCAGCCGAGCGGGACAGGGCATAAATGAGCAGTTCTTC. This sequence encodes CASSRAGQGINEQFF.

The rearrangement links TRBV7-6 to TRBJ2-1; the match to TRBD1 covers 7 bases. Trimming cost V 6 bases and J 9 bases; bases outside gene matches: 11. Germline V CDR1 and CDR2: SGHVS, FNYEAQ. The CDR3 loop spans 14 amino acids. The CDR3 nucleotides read TGTGCCAGCAGTGGAACGCCGGGACAGCTTGAGCAGTTCTTC. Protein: CASSGTPGQLEQFF.